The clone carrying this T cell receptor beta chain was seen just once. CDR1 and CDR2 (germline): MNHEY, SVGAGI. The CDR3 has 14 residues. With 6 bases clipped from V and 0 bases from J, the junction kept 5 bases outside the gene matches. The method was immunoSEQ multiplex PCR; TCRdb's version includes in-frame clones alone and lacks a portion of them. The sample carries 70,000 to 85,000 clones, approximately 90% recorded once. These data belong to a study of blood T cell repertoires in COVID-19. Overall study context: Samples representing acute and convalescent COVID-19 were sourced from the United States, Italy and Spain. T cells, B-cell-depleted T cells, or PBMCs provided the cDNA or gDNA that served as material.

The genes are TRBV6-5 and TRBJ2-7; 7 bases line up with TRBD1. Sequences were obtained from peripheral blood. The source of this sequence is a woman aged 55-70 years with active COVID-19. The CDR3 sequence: CASSHGDSSYEQYF. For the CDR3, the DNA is TGTGCCAGCAGCCATGGGGACAGCTCCTACGAGCAGTACTTC.